Listed below are T cell receptor beta chains from one sample, sequenced in a study of metastatic and nonmetastatic thyroid tumors. TCRdb re-clonotyped the PCR reads through MiXCR. This sample has roughly 98,000 clones, with under 15% found just once. The sequencing sample was made of blood. The receptors shown here come from a female donor with papillary thyroid cancer or a benign thyroid nodule (not recorded which). Some clones in this sample may be carry-over from other donors' samples. CDR3s include the opening cysteine and the closing phenylalanine or tryptophan. Fields, in order: D gene, J gene, V gene, clone size, CDR3 protein, CDR3 DNA. A D gene is named only where the DNA matches it firmly. Size tells how often a clone was seen (once, few, many) or the class of an expanded clone, and some rows leave it out.

TRBD2 TRBJ2-3 TRBV6-5 many CASSSDISGGLTDTQYF TGTGCCAGCAGTTCTGACATTAGCGGGGGGCTCACAGATACGCAGTATTTT
NA TRBJ1-2 TRBV27 many CASSLTGNYGYTF TGTGCCAGCAGCCTGACGGGCAACTATGGCTACACCTTC
NA TRBJ1-5 TRBV12-3/TRBV12-4 many CASSFSGKNQPQHF TGTGCCAGCAGTTTCTCTGGCAAAAATCAGCCCCAGCATTTT
TRBD2 TRBJ2-5 TRBV6-5 few CASSYSRTSVQETQYF TGTGCCAGCAGTTACTCCCGGACTAGCGTGCAAGAGACCCAGTACTTC
NA TRBJ2-1 TRBV7-3 many CASSLGPEGTNEQFF TGTGCCAGCAGCCTCGGACCCGAGGGTACCAATGAGCAGTTCTTC
TRBD1 TRBJ2-7 TRBV2 many CASSNPGQSYEQYF TGTGCCAGCAGTAACCCGGGACAGAGCTACGAGCAGTACTTC
TRBD1 TRBJ2-7 TRBV30 many CAWSVTGGPYEQYF TGTGCCTGGAGTGTAACAGGGGGCCCCTACGAGCAGTACTTC
NA TRBJ2-4 TRBV3-1 many CASSQRGTVGVDIQYF TGTGCCAGCAGCCAGAGGGGTACAGTTGGGGTGGACATTCAGTACTTC
NA TRBJ2-1 TRBV9 many CASSVDSYNEQFF TGTGCCAGCAGCGTAGACTCATACAATGAGCAGTTCTTC
NA TRBJ2-7 TRBV20-1 many CSAPVQVTYEQYF TGCAGTGCCCCCGTGCAGGTCACCTACGAGCAGTACTTC
NA TRBJ1-1 TRBV28 many CASSQVNTEAFF TGTGCCAGCAGTCAGGTGAACACTGAAGCTTTCTTT
NA TRBJ1-2 TRBV6-1 NA CASSLITDVNCGYTF TGTGCCAGCAGTCTAATAACGGACGTGAACTGTGGATACACCTTC
NA TRBJ2-1 TRBV6-2/TRBV6-3 many CASSSSYTYNEQFF TGTGCCAGCAGTTCGTCGTACACTTACAATGAGCAGTTCTTC
NA TRBJ2-5 TRBV30 many CAWSVILGETQYF TGTGCCTGGAGTGTAATCCTAGGGGAGACCCAGTACTTC
NA TRBJ2-3 TRBV7-9 many CASSLTVSSTDTQYF TGTGCCAGCAGCCTTACAGTCTCTAGCACAGATACGCAGTATTTT
NA TRBJ1-1 TRBV19 many CASSSPPGTNTEAFF TGTGCCAGTAGTTCCCCACCGGGGACAAACACTGAAGCTTTCTTT
NA TRBJ2-7 TRBV5-4 many CASSLTSQSNEQYF TGTGCCAGCAGCTTAACCTCCCAGAGCAACGAGCAGTACTTC
TRBD1 TRBJ2-7 TRBV28 many CASSYFIGDSTYEQYF TGTGCCAGCAGTTACTTCATCGGGGACAGTACCTACGAGCAGTACTTC
NA TRBJ2-7 TRBV10-3 many CAIRDDLSSYEQYF TGTGCCATCAGGGACGACTTAAGCTCCTACGAGCAGTACTTC
TRBD1 TRBJ1-6 TRBV2 NA CASSGDRPVSPLHF TGTGCCAGCAGTGGGGACAGGCCCGTATCACCCCTCCACTTT
TRBD2 TRBJ2-5 TRBV5-1 many CASSFLAGEETQYF TGCGCCAGCAGCTTCCTAGCGGGGGAAGAGACCCAGTACTTC
TRBD1 TRBJ2-3 TRBV24-1 many CATSEGGPTDTQYF TGTGCCACCAGTGAAGGGGGCCCCACAGATACGCAGTATTTT
TRBD2 TRBJ2-1 TRBV2 many CASSMGLAAYNEQFF TGTGCCAGCAGTATGGGGCTAGCGGCTTACAATGAGCAGTTCTTC
NA TRBJ2-3 TRBV24-1 many CATSSGSGYDTQYF TGTGCCACTTCATCGGGATCAGGATACGATACGCAGTATTTT
NA TRBJ1-1 TRBV30 many CAWSVGLGNTEAFF TGTGCCTGGAGTGTAGGGCTGGGGAACACTGAAGCTTTCTTT
NA TRBJ1-4 TRBV27 few CASSGTRQTTTNEKLFF TGTGCCAGCAGCGGCACGAGACAGACAACAACTAATGAAAAACTGTTTTTT
NA TRBJ1-5 TRBV4-1 many CASSQDQAAGQPQHF TGCGCCAGCAGCCAAGATCAGGCCGCGGGGCAGCCCCAGCATTTT
TRBD1 TRBJ1-1 TRBV14 NA CASSHGNYRGMNTEAFF TGTGCCAGCAGCCACGGAAACTACAGGGGGATGAACACTGAAGCTTTCTTT
NA TRBJ1-3 TRBV28 many CASSPIQGFNPAGNTIYF TGTGCCAGCAGCCCTATCCAGGGGTTCAACCCCGCTGGAAACACCATATATTTT
NA TRBJ2-6 TRBV6-4 NA CASSDSGAGANVLTF TGTGCCAGCAGTGACTCAGGGGCTGGGGCCAACGTCCTGACTTTC
NA TRBJ2-6 TRBV11-2 NA CASSAGTTGANVLTF TGTGCCAGTAGCGCAGGGACAACTGGGGCCAACGTCCTGACTTTC
NA TRBJ1-5 TRBV12-3/TRBV12-4 few CASSLAWDQPQHF TGTGCCAGCAGTTTAGCGTGGGATCAGCCCCAGCATTTT
NA TRBJ1-6 TRBV5-1 many CASSSGGGHNSPLHF TGCGCCAGCAGCTCCGGGGGGGGGCACAATTCACCCCTCCACTTT
NA TRBJ1-1 TRBV11-1 many CASSQAAGASGTEAFF TGTGCCAGCAGCCAAGCCGCGGGGGCTTCGGGCACTGAAGCTTTCTTT
NA TRBJ1-1 TRBV18 many CASSPPARTDHEAFF TGTGCCAGCTCACCACCCGCTAGAACCGATCATGAAGCTTTCTTT
TRBD2 TRBJ2-3 TRBV29-1 few CSVGGGTSGGTDTQYF TGCAGCGTTGGGGGGGGTACTAGCGGTGGGACAGATACGCAGTATTTT
TRBD2 TRBJ2-3 TRBV2 many CASSESIWTSGGGGTQYF TGTGCCAGCAGTGAATCTATATGGACTAGCGGGGGTGGTGGTACGCAGTATTTT
NA TRBJ2-6 TRBV28 many CASSKGSGANVLTF TGTGCCAGCAGTAAAGGCTCTGGGGCCAACGTCCTGACTTTC
NA TRBJ1-1 TRBV6-1 many CASTQGLNTEAFF TGTGCCAGCACCCAGGGGCTGAACACTGAAGCTTTCTTT
NA TRBJ2-1 TRBV11-2 many CASSLEGRGGGDEQFF TGTGCCAGCAGCTTAGAGGGGCGGGGTGGCGGGGATGAGCAGTTCTTC
NA TRBJ2-7 TRBV6-5 few CASSYRYPSSYEQYF TGTGCCAGTAGTTATCGGTACCCGAGCTCCTACGAGCAGTACTTC